The 5 T cell receptor beta chains given below trace back to one sample, sequenced in a study of glioma-infiltrating T cells. The iRepertoire nested amplicon-rescue multiplex PCR amplified TCR alpha and beta CDR3s from RNA. One entry per CDR3 protein, called by TCRdb with MiXCR from the multiplex PCR reads. The table records roughly 350,000 distinct CDR3 sequences, roughly two fifths of them present only once. Sequencing used glioma tissue, nonneoplastic brain tissue, or PBMCs (not recorded which). The receptors originated from a human donor with low-grade glioma or glioblastoma, undergoing nonglioma brain surgery, or in good health (not recorded which).

This clonotype was observed many times. This chain links TRBV6-1 with TRBJ1-3; D ambiguous. CDR3 length equals 16 residues. Germline CDR1 and CDR2: MNHNS and SASEGT. V lost 3 bases to trimming and J lost 0 bases, with 12 bases between them. DNA of the CDR3: TGTGCCAGCAGTGATCACGTGCCTAGCTCTGGAAACACCATATATTTT. Encoded protein: CASSDHVPSSGNTIYF.

The chain joins TRBV7-2 to TRBJ2-3, with TRBD1 identical over 8 bases. V lost 0 bases and J lost 5; bases outside the gene matches: 7. CDR3 length: 16 amino acids. The germline gives CDR1 SGHTA, CDR2 FQGNSA. CDR3 region: CASSLAPGGPLDTQYF. The CDR3, as DNA: TGTGCCAGCAGCTTAGCGCCAGGGGGCCCCTTAGATACGCAGTATTTT.

This chain links TRBV2 with TRBJ2-3, with D perhaps matching TRBD2 (5 bases). The ends were cut back, 3 bases at V and 8 bases at J, with 18 bases in the middle. This CDR3 is built from 15 residues. Germline lookup yields CDR1 SNHLY and CDR2 FYNNEI. In DNA form, the CDR3 reads TGTGCCAGCAGTGATGGAACGCGGGCGGTGGGTACGCAGTATTTT. Translating it yields CASSDGTRAVGTQYF.

J is TRBJ1-4 and V is TRBV5-1; TRBD1 might be the D (5 bases). The CDR3 sequence is 14 residues long. Germline CDR1 reads SGHRS; CDR2 reads YFSETQ. V gave up 2 bases and J gave up 7 bases, with 12 bases separating them. The CDR3 coding sequence is TGCGCCAGCAGCTTAGGGGTAGGAGGTGAAAAACTGTTTTTT. Encoded protein: CASSLGVGGEKLFF.

The chain recombines TRBV7-3 with TRBJ2-1; D might be TRBD2 (6 bases). The germline V gene has CDR1 SGHTA and CDR2 FQGTGA. This CDR3 is built from 15 residues. Trimming removed 1 base at V and 8 bases at J, with 15 bases between. CDR3 protein: CASSLSRDGGDEQFF. CDR3 coding DNA: TGTGCCAGCAGCTTAAGCCGGGACGGAGGGGATGAGCAGTTCTTC. Variable domain in full (rest from reference TRBV7-3 and TRBJ2-1): GAGVSQTPSNKVTEKGKYVELRCDPISGHTALYWYRQSLGQGPEFLIYFQGTGAADDSGLPNDRFFAVRPEGSVSTLKIQRTERGDSAVYLCASSLSRDGGDEQFFGPGTRLTVL.